The T cell receptor beta chain under discussion was sequenced for a study of blood T cells in healthy people across ages. Study background: The capture of about one barcoded beta molecule per two T cells was achieved by template switching. General observations from the study: Possibly, changes in expanded clonotypes were confounded because donor CMV status was unknown. Naive CD4+ cell counts and diversity both ran higher in long-lived than in aged donors.

With respect to this clonotype: Its target is unknown.

Alongside a J-beta primer mix, a sample-barcoded 5' primer served in a second PCR lasting about 7 to 11 cycles. TCRdb processed the 5' RACE reads anew with MiXCR; each CDR3 protein has one entry. The profile shows 750,000 to 950,000 distinct CDR3 sequences, roughly 53% of them singletons. No fewer than 5.5 micrograms of total RNA were isolated from every sample. The CDR3 consists of 15 residues. Germline CDR1 is SGHDN and CDR2 is FVKESK. The V end was cut by 0 bases, the J end by 4 bases, with 12 bases between. Sequencing was performed on blood. This chain joins TRBV14 and TRBJ2-5; no firm D call. The TCR was taken from a man older than 75 in good health. The CDR3 is CASSQDPGLRETQYF. CDR3 DNA: TGTGCCAGCAGCCAAGATCCAGGATTACGAGAGACCCAGTACTTC. Using reference TRBV14 and TRBJ2-5 for the parts outside the CDR3, the full variable domain is EAGVTQFPSHSVIEKGQTVTLRCDPISGHDNLYWYRRVMGKEIKFLLHFVKESKQDESGMPNNRFLAERTGGTYSTLKVQPAELEDSGVYFCASSQDPGLRETQYFGPGTRLLVL.